The entry that follows covers one T cell receptor beta chain sequence. The entry originates in a study of OX40 agonist ivuxolimab in advanced cancers. Study at large: Two cutaneous melanoma patients and one hepatocellular carcinoma patient, three in all, had partial responses.

Assay used: immunoSEQ multiplex PCR; TCRdb lists only in-frame clones, some missing. The table lists about 50,000 clones, over 85% of them singletons. The germline V and J ends were trimmed by 2 bases and 7 bases, with 6 bases remaining between them. The length of the CDR3 is 11 residues. Germline assignment: CDR1 SGHAT and CDR2 FQNNGV. The clonotype comes from an adult with an advanced solid tumor such as melanoma, head and neck, liver or kidney cancer. This specimen consisted of CD4+ or CD8+ T cells sorted from blood, obtained in a trial of the OX40 agonist ivuxolimab. The chain employs TRBV11-2 and TRBJ2-7; TRBD2 might be the D (5 bases). This CDR3 reads CASSLTGEQYF. DNA of the CDR3: TGTGCCAGCAGCTTAACGGGGGAGCAGTACTTC. Together with reference TRBV11-2 and TRBJ2-7, the CDR3 gives the full variable domain: EAGVAQSPRYKIIEKRQSVAFWCNPISGHATLYWYQQILGQGPKLLIQFQNNGVVDDSQLPKDRFSAERLKGVDSTLKIQPAKLEDSAVYLCASSLTGEQYFGPGTRLTVT.